Included here is one T cell receptor beta chain sequence, with context. Which antigen it targets is not known. No clone much larger than this one lies a single base away; base qualities are absent. This sample was included in a study of shared clonotypes between healthy human individuals (dated by TCRdb to the early 2020s). Study-level background: Two women and a few men aged 18 to 49 years were included in the cohort. Per donor, three plates each were used for CD4 naive and CD4 memory, two for CD8 naive, and one for CD8 memory. The study deeply sequenced blood TCR repertoires of five healthy adults to estimate repertoire size and the extent of clonotype sharing between individuals. Libraries were prepared and TCR repertoires were sequenced by different laboratories using diverse techniques, in order to increase sequencing depth and limit assay-specific biases. Between about 0.85 and 9.5 billion PBMCs per donor were obtained by leukapheresis.

V drops 1 base and J drops 0 bases, leaving 16 bases in between. Reading from cysteine to phenylalanine, the CDR3 counts 18 amino acids. The kept DNA is CDR3 alone, 54 bases in frame from the first base. Taken from the germline V gene, the CDR1 and CDR2 loops are MGHRA and YSYEKL. General study outcomes and caveats: The genetic and exposure-history diversity represented was limited by the small number of donors. Sampling was restricted to blood, and TCR repertoires in tissue are likely to differ from TCR repertoires in blood. Estimated clonotype richness was generally larger for naive than for memory subsets. Rarefaction of sorted-subset datasets indicated incomplete sequencing despite the large sequencing depth. Based on pairwise subsampling, the degree of clonotype sharing among donors was expected to be affected by sequencing depth. Compared with non-shared clonotypes, clonotypes shared by all four sorted-subset donors had higher generation probabilities. Sharing across several donors was observed for about 5% of naive CD4, under 4% of naive CD8, about 2.5% of memory CD4, and around 0.44% of memory CD8 clonotypes.

TCR CDR3 regions were amplified from genomic DNA by multiplex PCR using the deep immunoSEQ assay. Genomic DNA extracted from each cell subset was distributed evenly over all wells of several immunoSEQ 96-well plates, and each plate served as one replicate. For sorted subsets, each replicate PCR was loaded with around 220 ng genomic DNA, equivalent to some 27,000 T cell genomes. The purified libraries were quantified using a Qubit 3.0 fluorometer, sized with a Bioanalyzer 2100, and then quantified again using the KAPA Library Quantification kit. Each immunoSEQ 96-well plate was sequenced on its own single-read 150-cycle Illumina NextSeq 550 flow cell. The published analysis was carried out like this. The immunoSEQ output contained only junctional sequences without quality scores, so filtering could not match that applied to full-length reads. Sequences were annotated with PyIR, a Python wrapper for IgBLAST v1.9, using IMGT germline references to assign V/J genes and CDR3. Any read was removed if the V/J assignment was weak (E-value above 1e-6), the CDR3 was missing, or the read contained stop codons, out-of-frame junctions, or ambiguous translated residues. A V3J clonotype was defined by an identical inferred V gene, J gene, and CDR3 amino acid sequence. The percentage overlap between two repertoires was calculated by dividing the number of shared unique clonotypes by the size of the smaller repertoire. Repertoire richness was assessed with RTK rarefaction, the Chao1 estimator, and Recon v2.1 estimates of unobserved clonotypes. Generation probabilities for all TCRbeta clonotypes obtained by the gDNA method from a few donors were computed using OLGA. Drawn from immuneACCESS, this table holds only the in-frame rearrangements with V and J called that TCRdb kept. Clones are partly lost; checked studies trace under half to an unresolved V gene and leave the rest unexplained. The D gene and trimming were derived from the DNA, and the V and J assignments and clone size from that table. Within this sample are around 1.6 million clones, with 95% to 99% of them counted one time only. The biggest ten clones account for roughly 0.42% of the sample.

The donors were healthy, HIV-negative adults who had no recently reported acute infections or vaccinations. Every donor was a Caucasian adult living in Nashville, Tennessee, USA. CD4+ T cells were enriched by magnetic negative selection, after which naive cells were positively selected on CD45RA and the negative fraction was taken as the memory subset. After blood collection by leukapheresis, PBMCs were isolated using Ficoll-Histopaque density gradient centrifugation and then cryopreserved in the vapor phase of liquid nitrogen. Analytical flow cytometry was used to check the purity and quantity of each magnetically sorted T cell population. Each sorted fraction had its genomic DNA isolated and then quantified by UV absorbance on a Nanodrop 2000c.

This receptor was taken from a man aged 25 to 40 in good health. Recombination linked TRBV4-1 to TRBJ2-1, with the D gene possibly TRBD1 or TRBD2, each one fitting 5 bases. Sequencing was carried out using naive CD4+ T cells sorted from blood. This specimen's cell subset or site label, per the study, means: CD45RA+ positively selected. The sequence in DNA is TGCGCCAGCAGCCAAGTCGGGGCGAATATTAGCTCCTACAATGAGCAGTTCTTC. This encodes CASSQVGANISSYNEQFF.